This TCR beta chain stems from a study of CD8 T cells in Susac syndrome. Study context: Patients with Susac syndrome had blood drawn and were at that point therapy-naive, on corticosteroids, or on intravenous immunoglobulin alone. General study results and limits: TEMRA cells and active patients showed peak Susac CD8+ clonal expansion.

The study sequenced TCR beta in blood CD8+ and CD4+ T cells. Comments on this clonotype: The antigen is not known.

V dropped 6 bases and J dropped 5 bases, with 14 bases sitting between them. Germline V gene lookup returns CDR1 SNHLY and CDR2 FYNNEI. There are 14 residues in the CDR3. cDNA came from roughly 0.53 to 1 ug RNA primed by random hexamers. MiXCR, applied by TCRdb to the immunoSEQ multiplex PCR reads, yields one record per CDR3 protein. The sample yields approximately 57,000 distinct CDR3 sequences, about 95% seen once. The genes are TRBV2 and TRBJ1-5; perhaps TRBD1 as D (6 bases). This clonotype originated in a human donor with Susac syndrome. Sequenced input: CD8+ T cells from PBMCs. Here the CDR3 DNA reads TGTGCCAGCAGCGACCCAACAGGGTATCAGCCCCAGCATTTT. It is translated as CASSDPTGYQPQHF.